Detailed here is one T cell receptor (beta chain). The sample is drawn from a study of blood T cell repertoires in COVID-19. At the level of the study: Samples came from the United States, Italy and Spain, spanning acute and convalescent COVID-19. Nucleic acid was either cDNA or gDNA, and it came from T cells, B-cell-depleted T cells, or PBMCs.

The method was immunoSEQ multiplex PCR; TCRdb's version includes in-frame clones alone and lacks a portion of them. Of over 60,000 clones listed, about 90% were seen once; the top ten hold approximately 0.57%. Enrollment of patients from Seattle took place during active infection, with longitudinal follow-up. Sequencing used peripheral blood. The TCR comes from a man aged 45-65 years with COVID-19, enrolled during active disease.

The CDR3 DNA reads as TGTGCCAGCAGAACCCTTCAGGGCGATGCAACTAATGAAAAACTGTTTTTT. Its protein product is CASRTLQGDATNEKLFF. The V gene is TRBV27, the J gene TRBJ1-4; TRBD1 might be the D (5 bases). Trimming cost V 6 bases and J 0 bases, with 17 bases left between them. Germline CDR1 is MNHEY and CDR2 is SMNVEV (reference sequence). CDR3 size: 17 residues. The entire variable domain, with the rest obtained from reference TRBV27 and TRBJ1-4, is as follows: EAQVTQNPRYLITVTGKKLTVTCSQNMNHEYMSWYRQDPGLGLRQIYYSMNVEVTDKGDVPEGYKVSRKEKRNFPLILESPSPNQTSLYFCASRTLQGDATNEKLFFGSGTQLSVL.